These 25 T cell receptor beta chains were all obtained from the same sample, sequenced in a study of glioma-infiltrating T cells. Using RNA template, CDR3s of TCR alpha and beta were amplified with iRepertoire arm-PCR. TCRdb re-called the multiplex PCR reads through MiXCR, storing one row per CDR3 protein. Of approximately 100,000 distinct CDR3 sequences detected, 25% appear once; the ten largest clones hold roughly 37%. Sequenced sample: glioma tissue, nonneoplastic brain tissue, or PBMCs (not recorded which). All receptors derive from a human donor with low-grade glioma or glioblastoma, undergoing nonglioma brain surgery, or in good health (not recorded which).

This clonotype showed up many times. The genes are TRBV5-1 and TRBJ2-3; D is possibly TRBD1 or TRBD2 (5 bases each). The CDR3 loop spans 15 amino acids. Trimming removed 0 bases from V and 2 bases from J, with 10 bases in between. CDR1 and CDR2 (germline): SGHRS, YFSETQ. This chain's CDR3 is CASSLVGRVTDTQYF. The CDR3 DNA reads as TGCGCCAGCAGCTTGGTGGGGCGGGTCACAGATACGCAGTATTTT.

Many counts were recorded for this clonotype. CDR3 protein: CSVNRAGDEQFF. DNA of the CDR3: TGCAGCGTAAACAGGGCGGGCGATGAGCAGTTCTTC. V usage is TRBV29-1 and J usage is TRBJ2-1, with D possibly matching TRBD1 (6 bases). The V gene's germline CDR1 is SQVTM and CDR2 ANQGSEA. The CDR3 sequence is 12 residues long. The V end lost 6 bases, the J end lost 8 bases, and 14 bases lay between the germline ends.

This sequence joins TRBV30 and TRBJ2-2, with TRBD2 as a possible D gene (5 bases). The V and J ends lost 5 bases and 1 base respectively, with 8 bases between them. CDR3 length: 13 amino acids. Germline-derived CDR1 and CDR2 are GTSNPN and SVGIG (reference sequence). CDR3 DNA: TGTGCCTGGTTAGGACTGAACACCGGGGAGCTGTTTTTT. This codes for CAWLGLNTGELFF.

The table lists this clonotype with a few counts. The chain is built from TRBV4-2 and TRBJ2-7; D not certain. With 1 base removed from V and 13 bases from J, the gap between germline ends came to 11 bases. The V gene's germline CDR1 is LGHNA and CDR2 YNFKEQ. The CDR3 runs to 11 residues. The CDR3 bases are TGTGCCAGCAGCCAAGGCGGCATCCTCTACTTC. Protein product: CASSQGGILYF.

The J gene is TRBJ1-5, the V gene TRBV2; a possible D gene is TRBD1 (6 bases). Trimming removed 4 bases at V and 4 bases at J, with 11 bases between. The CDR3 covers 14 residues. Germline loops: CDR1 SNHLY, CDR2 FYNNEI. This CDR3 is CASSGTGPNQPQHF. CDR3 sequence (DNA): TGTGCCAGCAGTGGAACAGGGCCTAATCAGCCCCAGCATTTT.

In this sample, this clonotype turned up many times. V is TRBV2 and J is TRBJ2-1, with D possibly TRBD2 on 5 matching bases. CDR1 is SNHLY and CDR2 is FYNNEI in the germline V gene. The CDR3 totals 15 residues. Trimming pared 6 bases from V and 2 bases from J, leaving 14 bases between. CDR3 in amino acids: CASRRAAGAYNEQFF. In DNA form, the CDR3 reads TGTGCCAGCAGACGGGCCGCCGGGGCCTACAATGAGCAGTTCTTC.

This clonotype was recorded many times. DNA for the CDR3: TGTGCCAGCAGTTTTGGGGTGAACCGCGGCCATGAGCAGTTCTTC. It is translated as CASSFGVNRGHEQFF. V gene TRBV12-3 or TRBV12-4 combines with J gene TRBJ2-1; D ambiguous. The CDR3 is 15 residues long. V shed 3 bases and J shed 8 bases, with 17 bases lying between them.

This clonotype has ten or more counts. The chain has TRBV20-1 and TRBJ2-1; 14 bases fit TRBD2. The CDR3 length is 16 residues. Germline values: CDR1 DFQATT, CDR2 SNEGSKA (reference sequence). With 6 bases clipped from V and 2 bases from J, the junction kept 6 bases outside the gene matches. The CDR3 here is CSALGTSGSAYNEQFF. CDR3 DNA sequence: TGCAGTGCCCTTGGGACTAGCGGGAGCGCCTACAATGAGCAGTTCTTC.

Details on this clonotype: This may be a read error, as it is one base from a much larger clone. The V call is TRBV7-2, the J call TRBJ2-7; tentative D call: TRBD2 (6 bases). The CDR3 has 14 amino acids. Germline V gene data show CDR1 as SGHTA and CDR2 as FQGNSA. Trimming stripped 7 bases from V and 2 bases from J, with 15 bases between. The CDR3 sequence: CASTLSGPPYEQYF. In DNA form, the CDR3 reads TGTGCCAGCACCTTGAGCGGGCCTCCCTACGAGCAGTACTTC.

This clonotype has a count of ten or more. The chain combines TRBV5-1 with TRBJ1-1; D ambiguous. V was cut by 5 bases and J by 3 bases, with 11 bases left in between. The length of the CDR3 is 13 residues. The germline gives CDR1 SGHRS, CDR2 YFSETQ. CDR3 sequence: CASSKSEYTEAFF. DNA of the CDR3: TGCGCCAGCAGTAAAAGCGAATACACTGAAGCTTTCTTT.

This clonotype appeared many times. V usage is TRBV7-9 and J usage is TRBJ2-7; D is undetermined. Trimming stripped 5 bases from V and 3 bases from J, with 5 bases between. From germline, CDR1 is SEHNR and CDR2 FQNEAQ (reference sequence). This CDR3 has 11 amino acids. This chain's CDR3 is CASSPIYEQYF. Here the CDR3 DNA reads TGTGCCAGCAGCCCCATCTACGAGCAGTACTTC.

Notes on this clonotype: A much more abundant neighbour one base away suggests this may be a read error. The CDR3 DNA follows: TGCAGCGTTGACTCCGGGGCCTCCGGAAATGAAAAACTGTTTTTT. It codes for CSVDSGASGNEKLFF. V usage is TRBV29-1 and J usage is TRBJ1-4; D might be TRBD1 (5 bases). Germline CDR1 is SQVTM and CDR2 is ANQGSEA. Trimming cost V 3 bases and J 5 bases, with 16 bases left between them. The CDR3 extends over 15 amino acids. Complete variable domain (other parts from reference TRBV29-1 and TRBJ1-4): SAVISQKPSRDICQRGTSLTIQCQVDSQVTMMFWYRQQPGQSLTLIATANQGSEATYESGFVIDKFPISRPNLTFSTLTVSNMSPEDSSIYLCSVDSGASGNEKLFFGSGTQLSVL.

The CDR3 loop is CGSLRENYGYTF. The CDR3 DNA is TGTGGCAGTTTAAGGGAAAACTATGGCTACACCTTC. This chain joins TRBV27 and TRBJ1-2; D remains ambiguous. The CDR3 length is 12 residues. Germline loops: CDR1 MNHEY, CDR2 SMNVEV (reference sequence).

This clonotype was observed at least ten times. The chain joins TRBV29-1 to TRBJ2-1; 8 bases agree with TRBD2. The junction had 7 bases not matched to a gene; V was cut back by 2 bases and J by 4 bases. The CDR3 extends over 15 amino acids. Per germline, CDR1 SQVTM and CDR2 ANQGSEA. In nucleotides, the CDR3 is TGCAGCGTTGAAATGGCGGGAGGAGGTTACAATGAGCAGTTCTTC. Encoded protein: CSVEMAGGGYNEQFF.

This clonotype was seen ten or more times. CDR3 residues: CASRRSQGMAYEQYF. As DNA, the CDR3 is TGTGCCAGCAGGCGAAGTCAGGGTATGGCCTACGAGCAGTACTTC. The chain links TRBV28 to TRBJ2-7; a weak D match, TRBD1 (5 bases). With 6 bases removed from V and 2 bases from J, the gap between germline ends came to 17 bases. The CDR3 loop spans 15 amino acids. Germline values: CDR1 MDHEN, CDR2 SYDVKM.

This clonotype was observed at least ten times. This chain links TRBV19 with TRBJ1-2; no firm D call. Trimming shortened V by 5 bases and J by 5 bases, and 9 bases separated the two germline ends. Germline CDR1 reads LNHDA; CDR2 reads SQIVND (reference sequence). The CDR3 consists of 12 residues. For the CDR3, the DNA is TGTGCCAGTAGTGCCGGGGATTATGGCTACACCTTC. This sequence encodes CASSAGDYGYTF.

In its sample, this clonotype was seen many times. CDR3 sequence: CASSGDRFSNQPQHF. Here the CDR3 DNA reads TGTGCCAGTAGTGGGGACAGGTTTAGCAATCAGCCCCAGCATTTT. This chain links TRBV19 with TRBJ1-5; 8 positions match TRBD1. Germline CDR1 LNHDA, CDR2 SQIVND (reference sequence). This CDR3 spans 15 amino acids. Trimming took 5 bases from V and 0 from J; bases not matched to a gene: 3.

This clonotype was seen ten or more times. This chain joins TRBV2 and TRBJ1-1; D might be TRBD1 (5 bases). Trimming cost V 7 bases and J 6 bases, with 12 bases left between them. The CDR3 consists of 12 residues. CDR1 SNHLY and CDR2 FYNNEI come from the germline V gene. For the CDR3, the DNA is TGTGCCAGCATTAAAACAGGTTCTGAAGCTTTCTTT. It translates to CASIKTGSEAFF.

Worth noting for this clonotype: One end of the junction varies from germline; a read error may be responsible. The chain is built from TRBV6-2 or TRBV6-3 and TRBJ1-2, with D possibly TRBD1 on 6 matching bases. Germline V gene lookup returns CDR1 MNHEY and CDR2 SVGEGT. The CDR3 is made up of 15 amino acids. The CDR3 bases are TGTTCCAGCAGTTATAAGACAGGAGGCCTCTATGGCTACACCTTC. Translating it yields CSSSYKTGGLYGYTF.

This clonotype was detected many times. The rearrangement uses TRBV18 and TRBJ1-1; the D is unclear. CDR3 length: 14 amino acids. Trimming removed 1 base from V and 0 bases from J, with 6 bases in between. The V gene's germline CDR1 is KGHSH and CDR2 LQKENI. CDR3 residues: CASSPLFLNTEAFF. As DNA, the CDR3 is TGTGCCAGCTCACCACTTTTCCTGAACACTGAAGCTTTCTTT.

This clonotype was observed at least ten times. The chain joins TRBV28 to TRBJ1-2; maybe TRBD1 (5 bases). Per the germline V gene, CDR1 is MDHEN and CDR2 is SYDVKM. This CDR3 has 13 residues. V lost 6 bases and J 8 bases, leaving 16 bases between the germline ends. CDR3 residues: CASSPRQLPGYTF. CDR3 nucleotide sequence: TGTGCCAGCAGCCCTCGACAGCTACCCGGCTACACCTTC.

Comments on this clonotype: The CDR3 ends on some other residue instead of the conserved phenylalanine or tryptophan, so this is likely a read error. The chain recombines TRBV10-3 with TRBJ2-7; TRBD1 aligns across 7 bases. Germline values: CDR1 ENHRY, CDR2 SYGVKD. V gave up 5 bases and J gave up 1 base; unmatched junction bases: 5. The CDR3 extends over 14 amino acids. The CDR3 reads CAISYRDSSYEQYL. CDR3 sequence (DNA): TGTGCCATCAGTTATCGGGACAGTTCCTACGAGCAGTACCTC.

At least ten counts were recorded for this clonotype. The CDR3 DNA follows: TGTGCCAGCTCACCACCAACTGTTCGAGAGACCCAGTACTTC. Amino acids: CASSPPTVRETQYF. The rearrangement joins TRBV18 to TRBJ2-5, with D uncertain. CDR1 is KGHSH and CDR2 is LQKENI in the germline V gene. With 0 bases removed from V and 4 bases from J, the gap between germline ends came to 9 bases. CDR3 size: 14 residues.

This clonotype has just a few counts. This chain links TRBV29-1 with TRBJ1-4; 8 bases are a match to TRBD1. The CDR3 is 13 residues long. Looked up from germline, CDR1 is SQVTM and CDR2 is ANQGSEA. V lost 3 bases and J lost 7; bases outside the gene matches: 4. The CDR3 DNA follows: TGCAGCGTTGACACAGGGGGAGGTGAAAAACTGTTTTTT. Protein: CSVDTGGGEKLFF.

This clonotype was observed at least ten times. The CDR3 region is CASSQSGTGTGNTIYF. In DNA, the CDR3 is TGTGCCAGCTCACAGTCCGGGACAGGCACTGGAAACACCATATATTTT. The chain links TRBV18 to TRBJ1-3; 8 positions agree with TRBD1. The trim removed 4 bases at V and 2 bases at J, leaving 7 bases unmatched. The germline gives CDR1 KGHSH, CDR2 LQKENI. This CDR3 comprises 16 residues.